This is a list of T cell receptor beta chains from one sample in a study of cytomegalovirus exposure and HLA in healthy donors. The assay was immunoSEQ multiplex PCR, and TCRdb's table has in-frame clones only and misses some. This repertoire includes roughly 190,000 clones. Sequencing was carried out using PBMCs. These receptors all come from a woman under 30 in good health and CMV-seropositive. The CDR3 runs from the conserved cysteine through the conserved F or W. Each record gives: D gene, V gene, J gene, CDR3 DNA, CDR3 protein. The D gene is left open where the match is weak.

d_gene: NA; v_gene: TRBV7-9; j_gene: TRBJ1-1; CDR3nt: TGTGCCAGCAGCTTTCTAATGGTCTCTGAAGCTTTCTTT; CDR3aa: CASSFLMVSEAFF
d_gene: TRBD1; v_gene: TRBV4-1; j_gene: TRBJ1-4; CDR3nt: TGCGCCAGCAGCCAAGGCCAGGGACAGGGCCAAGAAAAACTGTTTTTT; CDR3aa: CASSQGQGQGQEKLFF
d_gene: TRBD2; v_gene: TRBV5-1; j_gene: TRBJ2-5; CDR3nt: TGCGCCAGCAGCTGGGGCGGGGGGGCCAGGCAAGAGACCCAGTACTTC; CDR3aa: CASSWGGGARQETQYF
d_gene: NA; v_gene: TRBV9; j_gene: TRBJ1-5; CDR3nt: TGTGCCAGCAGCGTTAACTCCTTCCCAAATCAGCCCCAGCATTTT; CDR3aa: CASSVNSFPNQPQHF
d_gene: NA; v_gene: TRBV2; j_gene: TRBJ1-5; CDR3nt: TGTGCCAGCAGCCCCTCCACTCGAGGCAATCAGCCCCAGCATTTT; CDR3aa: CASSPSTRGNQPQHF
d_gene: TRBD2; v_gene: TRBV7-2; j_gene: TRBJ2-2; CDR3nt: TGTGCCAGCAGCTTAGCGACTAATTACGGGACTAGCCCCGGGGAGCTGTTTTTT; CDR3aa: CASSLATNYGTSPGELFF
d_gene: TRBD1; v_gene: TRBV9; j_gene: TRBJ2-1; CDR3nt: TGTGCCAGCAGCGAGACGACAGGGGGTACGTCCTACAATGAGCAGTTCTTC; CDR3aa: CASSETTGGTSYNEQFF
d_gene: NA; v_gene: TRBV5-1; j_gene: TRBJ2-5; CDR3nt: TGCGCCAGCAGCTTTCAGGGTCCCCCTCAAGAGACCCAGTACTTC; CDR3aa: CASSFQGPPQETQYF
d_gene: NA; v_gene: TRBV19; j_gene: TRBJ1-2; CDR3nt: TGTGCCAGTTCGCCTCGACAGGCGGGCTATGGCTACACCTTC; CDR3aa: CASSPRQAGYGYTF
d_gene: NA; v_gene: TRBV5-6; j_gene: TRBJ2-4; CDR3nt: TGTGCCAGCAGCTTTATTGGCGGCAGGGTCGACATTCAGTACTTC; CDR3aa: CASSFIGGRVDIQYF
d_gene: NA; v_gene: TRBV4-2; j_gene: TRBJ2-6; CDR3nt: TGTGCCAGCAGCCAAGAAGGAGGCCTCTCTGGGGCCAACGTCCTGACTTTC; CDR3aa: CASSQEGGLSGANVLTF
d_gene: NA; v_gene: TRBV7-6; j_gene: TRBJ2-6; CDR3nt: TGTGCCAGCAGCTTATTGGCAGGGGAAGGGGCCAACGTCCTGACTTTC; CDR3aa: CASSLLAGEGANVLTF
d_gene: NA; v_gene: TRBV2; j_gene: TRBJ1-1; CDR3nt: TGTGCCAGCAGTGATATCCCGGGGGAAGCTTTCTTT; CDR3aa: CASSDIPGEAFF
d_gene: NA; v_gene: TRBV4-2; j_gene: TRBJ2-5; CDR3nt: TGTGCCAGCAGCCAAGAAAACAGTCACCAAGAGACCCAGTACTTC; CDR3aa: CASSQENSHQETQYF
d_gene: TRBD2; v_gene: TRBV6-5; j_gene: TRBJ2-1; CDR3nt: TGTGCCAGCAGTTACCAGCGGGGGGGGAGAAGTGAGCAGTTCTTC; CDR3aa: CASSYQRGGRSEQFF
d_gene: TRBD1; v_gene: TRBV11-3; j_gene: TRBJ1-2; CDR3nt: TGTGCCAGCACCCAGGGGGGCAACTATGGCTACACCTTC; CDR3aa: CASTQGGNYGYTF
d_gene: TRBD1; v_gene: TRBV5-1; j_gene: TRBJ2-7; CDR3nt: TGCGCCAGCAGCTTGCCGGGGACAGGAGGAAGTGAGCAGTACTTC; CDR3aa: CASSLPGTGGSEQYF
d_gene: NA; v_gene: TRBV7-2; j_gene: TRBJ2-3; CDR3nt: TGTGCCAGCAGCTTATGGTCCGGAGAGGATACGCAGTATTTT; CDR3aa: CASSLWSGEDTQYF
d_gene: TRBD1; v_gene: TRBV6-6; j_gene: TRBJ2-1; CDR3nt: TGTGCCAGCAGTAACCGACAGGGGGCGGTCAATGAGCAGTTCTTC; CDR3aa: CASSNRQGAVNEQFF
d_gene: TRBD1; v_gene: TRBV7-2; j_gene: TRBJ2-6; CDR3nt: TGTGCCAGCAGCTTAGGGACAGGTTTATCCGGGGCCAACGTCCTGACTTTC; CDR3aa: CASSLGTGLSGANVLTF
d_gene: NA; v_gene: TRBV9; j_gene: TRBJ2-1; CDR3nt: TGTGCCAGCAGCGTTTCAGGCAGGGCCAATGAGCAGTTCTTC; CDR3aa: CASSVSGRANEQFF
d_gene: NA; v_gene: TRBV10-3; j_gene: TRBJ1-1; CDR3nt: TGTGCCATCAGTGCTCGGGTGGGAGACACTGAAGCTTTCTTT; CDR3aa: CAISARVGDTEAFF
d_gene: NA; v_gene: TRBV5-4; j_gene: TRBJ1-1; CDR3nt: TGTGCCAGCAGCTTGGAGCGTGACACTGAAGCTTTCTTT; CDR3aa: CASSLERDTEAFF
d_gene: NA; v_gene: TRBV7-2; j_gene: TRBJ1-1; CDR3nt: TGTGCCAGCAGCTTAGGGGCAGCGAACACTGAAGCTTTCTTT; CDR3aa: CASSLGAANTEAFF
d_gene: NA; v_gene: TRBV7-2; j_gene: TRBJ1-2; CDR3nt: TGTGCCAGCAGCTTATCCAGGGACTATGGCTACACCTTC; CDR3aa: CASSLSRDYGYTF
d_gene: TRBD2; v_gene: TRBV7-9; j_gene: TRBJ2-7; CDR3nt: TGTGCCAGCAGCTTAGGGACTAGCGGGAGCGAGCAGTACTTC; CDR3aa: CASSLGTSGSEQYF
d_gene: NA; v_gene: TRBV9; j_gene: TRBJ1-4; CDR3nt: TGTGCCAGCAGCGAATCCCAGGGTGTAGGGGAAAAACTGTTTTTT; CDR3aa: CASSESQGVGEKLFF
d_gene: NA; v_gene: TRBV4-2; j_gene: TRBJ1-4; CDR3nt: TGTGCCAGCAGCCGGGGAGCGGTCTCCCATCTTTTTTTT; CDR3aa: CASSRGAVSHLFF